This T cell receptor beta chain was profiled in a study of radiotherapy plus CTLA-4 blockade in lung cancer. Study-wide context: Disease control reached under 35%, with objective responses in over 15%. Findings and limits, study-wide: Radiotherapy was combined with ipilimumab, and tumor-derived TCR clones then expanded in blood. Early clonal dynamics of blood T cells, together with interferon-beta, were reported as the best response predictor.

Losses at the gene ends were 6 bases for V and 4 bases for J; bases not matched to a gene: 8. CDR3 length: 14 residues. Germline-derived CDR1 and CDR2 are SEHNR and FQNEAQ (reference sequence). The repertoire was sequenced with immunoSEQ multiplex PCR; TCRdb's copy has only in-frame clones and lacks some. Seen here are about 76,000 clones, over 70% observed once, and the top ten hold roughly 20%. This clone was counted a few times. Its target is not known. Focal radiation with ipilimumab CTLA-4 blockade was given to patients with chemo-refractory metastatic non-small-cell lung cancer. This chain uses TRBV7-9 with TRBJ1-2, with 7 bases fitting TRBD1. This specimen was peripheral blood, taken from a patient treated with radiotherapy plus ipilimumab. This TCR derives from a human donor with non-small cell lung cancer whose response to radiotherapy plus ipilimumab could not be evaluated. Some clones in this sample may be carry-over from other donors' samples. The DNA for the CDR3 is TGTGCCAGCAGAACGTCCGGGACAGCCTATGGCTACACCTTC. It encodes CASRTSGTAYGYTF.